This TCR beta chain was sequenced in a study of human T cells and chemical hapten exposure. The library gave individual cDNA molecules unique molecular identifiers. In the source study's methods: A typical sample had around 90,000 TCRs, with about 23,224 to 750,000 overall. Each CDR3 protein gets one entry after TCRdb re-called the RACE reads with MiXCR. TCRdb's processing, not the authors', yielded these V and J calls. The sample has under 450,000 distinct CDR3 sequences, 4.8% seen once. The time point here: patch test 1, 2 weeks after DPC sensitization. Regarding treatment: therapeutic diphenylcyclopropenone sensitization with weekly scalp DPC. Someone pulled total RNA out of unfractionated whole blood. Trimming shortened V by 0 bases and J by 0 bases, and 9 bases separated the two germline ends. Per the germline V gene, CDR1 is LGHDT and CDR2 is YNNKEL (reference sequence). This CDR3 contains 16 residues.

This clonotype appeared many times. The TCR was taken from a woman aged 45 to 65 with alopecia areata. Some clones in this sample may be carry-over from other donors' samples. This chain links TRBV3-1 with TRBJ2-1; the D is unclear. The material sequenced was whole blood, taken in connection with sensitization to the hapten diphenylcyclopropenone (DPC). This CDR3 reads CASSQEEPSSYNEQFF. The CDR3 nucleotides are TGTGCCAGCAGCCAAGAGGAACCGAGCTCCTACAATGAGCAGTTCTTC.